This is a list of T cell receptor beta chains from one sample in a study of cytomegalovirus exposure and HLA in healthy donors. The method was immunoSEQ multiplex PCR; TCRdb's version includes in-frame clones alone and lacks a portion of them. The sample has 150,000 to 200,000 clones, more than 80% seen once. Sequencing was performed on PBMCs. Receptors originate from a young woman in good health and CMV-seropositive. The CDR3 runs from the conserved cysteine through the conserved F or W. D genes are given only for firm matches. Where a row states a size, it is once, few, many or the class of an expanded clone; other rows omit it.

j_call	d_call	clone_size	v_call	cdr3_nt	cdr3_aa
TRBJ1-5	-	-	TRBV4-3	TGCGCCAGCAGCCAAGACGTCGGGAACTTCCAGCCCCAGCATTTT	CASSQDVGNFQPQHF
TRBJ2-5	-	-	TRBV20-1	TGCAGTGCTAGCCCAGAAGAGACCCAGTACTTC	CSASPEETQYF
TRBJ1-6	-	-	TRBV7-9	TGTGCCAGCAGCTTAGTTCGGGGGGACTCACCCCTCCACTTT	CASSLVRGDSPLHF
TRBJ1-4	-	-	TRBV6-1	TGTGCCAGCGCCGGTGGGGCGACTAATGAAAAACTGTTTTTT	CASAGGATNEKLFF
TRBJ2-7	-	once	TRBV10-3	TGTGCCATCAGTGATATTGGGGCAACCAGCTCCTACGAGCAGTACTTC	CAISDIGATSSYEQYF
TRBJ1-1	TRBD1	-	TRBV7-2	TGTGCCAGCAGCCCGTATCACAGGGGGTACGGCCGGAACACTGAAGCTTTCTTT	CASSPYHRGYGRNTEAFF
TRBJ2-2	-	-	TRBV5-6	TGTGCCAGCAGCTTGGCCACGGCCGGGGAGCTGTTTTTT	CASSLATAGELFF
TRBJ2-6	-	-	TRBV10-3	TGTGCCATCCTAGTTACCGGGGCCAACGTCCTGACTTTC	CAILVTGANVLTF
TRBJ2-3	TRBD1	-	TRBV6-6	TGTGCCAGCAGTTCGGGGACAGAAACTAGCACAGATACGCAGTATTTT	CASSSGTETSTDTQYF
TRBJ1-5	-	-	TRBV19	TGTGCCAGTACCTCGAGCGGGGTGGAGAGTCAGCCCCAGCATTTT	CASTSSGVESQPQHF
TRBJ2-1	TRBD2	-	TRBV13	TGTGCCAGCAGCTACGCTCTGGCGGGGGGAGTGAATAGGTACAATGAGCAGTTCTTC	CASSYALAGGVNRYNEQFF
TRBJ1-6	TRBD1	-	TRBV5-1	TGCGCCAGCAGCTTGGTTGGGGACAGGAGCTCCTATAATTCACCCCTCCACTTT	CASSLVGDRSSYNSPLHF
TRBJ1-4	-	-	TRBV5-4	TGTGCCAGCAGCTTCGGTCGCCCTAATGAAAAACTGTTTTTT	CASSFGRPNEKLFF
TRBJ2-7	-	-	TRBV27	TGTGCCAGCAGTTTCTTAGTTGGCGAGCAGTACTTC	CASSFLVGEQYF
TRBJ2-5	TRBD1	-	TRBV7-9	TGTGCCAGCAGCTTAAGGGGCAGGGGACAGGGCGACGAGACCCAGTACTTC	CASSLRGRGQGDETQYF
TRBJ2-5	TRBD2	-	TRBV5-1	TGCGCCAGCAGCTGGGGGACTACGCAAGAGACCCAGTACTTC	CASSWGTTQETQYF
TRBJ2-7	TRBD1	-	TRBV7-9	TGTGCCAGCAGCCCCCGGGACAGTGTTTACGAGCAGTACTTC	CASSPRDSVYEQYF
TRBJ2-3	TRBD1	-	TRBV10-1	TGCGCCAGCATCTTGCCGGGACAGACAAACTTAGTGACAGATACGCAGTATTTT	CASILPGQTNLVTDTQYF
TRBJ2-5	TRBD2	-	TRBV15	TGTGCCACCAGCAGGGAGGGGGGAGGCGGGGGGGCGGAAGAGACCCAGTACTTC	CATSREGGGGGAEETQYF
TRBJ2-7	-	-	TRBV11-2	TGTGCCAGCAGCTTAGATGGAGGGAACTCCTACGAGCAGTACTTC	CASSLDGGNSYEQYF
TRBJ2-3	TRBD2	-	TRBV6-4	TGTGCCGGCTCGATCGGGCGGGGGGCCAATTTCACAGATACGCAGTATTTT	CAGSIGRGANFTDTQYF
TRBJ2-5	-	-	TRBV10-3	TGTGCCATCAGTGAATCACAGGACCTCTCAGAGCAGTACTTC	CAISESQDLSEQYF
TRBJ1-2	-	once	TRBV6-5	TGTGCCACAGCTACAGGTCCTCCAGCTAACTATGGCTACACCTTC	CATATGPPANYGYTF
TRBJ1-3	-	-	TRBV14	TGTGCCAGCAGCCAAGTCCTATTTGGAAACACCATATATTTT	CASSQVLFGNTIYF
TRBJ2-7	-	-	TRBV28	TGTGCCAGCGCCAGGATCCTCTCCTACGAGCAGTACTTC	CASARILSYEQYF
TRBJ2-5	TRBD1	-	TRBV5-6	TGTGCCAGCAGCTTCCTAGGACAGGGTTCAGAGACCCAGTACTTC	CASSFLGQGSETQYF
TRBJ1-5	-	-	TRBV9	TGTGCCAGCAGCGTAGGAGCGCGGGGAGATCAGCCCCAGCATTTT	CASSVGARGDQPQHF